One sample yielded the 5 T cell receptor beta chains listed below, sequenced in a study of identical twins (TCRdb year 2016). Library preparation used 5' RACE. The listed sequencing device is Illumina HiSeq 2000. Starting from the raw public reads, TCRdb applied fastp trimming at Q25, assembled clones with MiXCR and retained in-frame beta chains. Rows are unified per CDR3 protein, each entry keeping the most common DNA and genes. In this sample the table shows about 520,000 distinct CDR3 sequences, about 20% of which occur a single time. Of the sample, roughly 0.91% falls within the top ten clones. These data also featured in a second study, about T cells expressing NK-cell markers.

The sequencing input was CD4+ T cells sorted from blood. Every receptor here comes from a woman aged 18 to 35 in good health.

This clonotype was observed a few times. V gene TRBV5-1 combines with J gene TRBJ2-2; 10 nucleotides match TRBD1. The germline CDR1 and CDR2 sequences are SGHRS and YFSETQ. The CDR3 spans 15 residues. V dropped 4 bases and J dropped 4; count of bases not matched to a gene: 4. The CDR3 reads CASSKRTGGTGELFF. The CDR3, as DNA: TGCGCCAGCAGCAAAAGGACAGGGGGCACCGGGGAGCTGTTTTTT. Together with reference TRBV5-1 and TRBJ2-2, the CDR3 gives the full variable domain: KAGVTQTPRYLIKTRGQQVTLSCSPISGHRSVSWYQQTPGQGLQFLFEYFSETQRNKGNFPGRFSGRQFSNSRSEMNVSTLELGDSALYLCASSKRTGGTGELFFGEGSRLTVL.

The chain is built from TRBV7-2 and TRBJ2-3; D may be TRBD2 (5 bases). This CDR3 spans 13 amino acids. The germline CDR1 and CDR2 sequences are SGHTA and FQGNSA. V lost 11 bases to trimming and J lost 0 bases, with 12 bases between them. The CDR3 DNA follows: TGTGCCGACCGTAGCGTAAGCACAGATACGCAGTATTTT. Translating it yields CADRSVSTDTQYF.

The V gene is TRBV5-1, the J gene TRBJ2-7; no firm D call. The CDR3 is made up of 13 amino acids. Trimming stripped 2 bases from V and 5 bases from J, with 11 bases between. Germline loops: CDR1 SGHRS, CDR2 YFSETQ. The DNA of the CDR3 is TGCGCCAGCAGCTTAGGGCCCCTCGACGAGCAGTACTTC. This gives the protein CASSLGPLDEQYF.

This clonotype was detected only a few times. The gene calls are TRBV7-2 and TRBJ1-1; no definite D call. Trimming left V 2 bases short and J 10 bases short, with 14 bases between. This CDR3 comprises 13 residues. The V gene's germline CDR1 is SGHTA and CDR2 FQGNSA. The CDR3 DNA is TGTGCCAGCAGCTTAACTCAAGTTAGTGTAGCTTTCTTT. This sequence encodes CASSLTQVSVAFF.

This clonotype was detected a few times. This chain connects TRBV20-1 to TRBJ2-1; 9 nucleotides agree with TRBD2. There are 15 residues in the CDR3. Looked up from germline, CDR1 is DFQATT and CDR2 is SNEGSKA (reference sequence). With V trimmed by 4 bases and J by 3 bases, 7 bases remained unmatched. CDR3: CSATPLAGYYNEQFF. CDR3 coding DNA: TGCAGTGCTACGCCCCTAGCGGGGTACTACAATGAGCAGTTCTTC.